This is a list of T cell receptor beta chains from one sample in a study of blood T cell repertoires in COVID-19. Clones were sequenced by immunoSEQ multiplex PCR, and TCRdb holds only the in-frame ones, with some missing. Of around 100,000 clones in the sample, approximately 70% were seen once. Sample: peripheral blood. Receptors originate from an elderly man with acute or convalescent COVID-19. Both conserved end residues are part of each CDR3. A D gene is named only where the DNA matches it firmly. Rows give clone size only sometimes, using once, few, many, or a class for an expanded clone.

d_call | j_call | clone_size | v_call | cdr3_nt | cdr3_aa
- | TRBJ1-6 | many | TRBV2 | TGTGCCAGTGGTTCAGGGGTACCACCCCTCCACTTT | CASGSGVPPLHF
TRBD1 | TRBJ1-1 | - | TRBV28 | TGTGCCAGCAGTTCGGACAGGGTGGCCACTGAAGCTTTCTTT | CASSSDRVATEAFF
- | TRBJ2-3 | - | TRBV27 | TGTGCCAGCAGTAGAGACATCGTCACAGATACGCAGTATTTT | CASSRDIVTDTQYF
- | TRBJ2-3 | once | TRBV25-1 | TGTGCCAGCCGGGGGATCACAGATACGCAGTATTTT | CASRGITDTQYF
- | TRBJ2-6 | - | TRBV7-2 | TGTGCCAGCAGCTTAAGCACCACTTTAACTTCTGGGGCCAACGTCCTGACTTTC | CASSLSTTLTSGANVLTF
TRBD1 | TRBJ2-7 | - | TRBV27 | TGTGCCAGCAGTCCCTTGGACAGGGGCTACGAGCAGTACTTC | CASSPLDRGYEQYF
- | TRBJ1-3 | - | TRBV7-9 | TGTGCCATCCCCGGGGGGGGAGCCTCTTCTGGAAACACCATATATTTT | CAIPGGGASSGNTIYF
TRBD1 | TRBJ2-2 | - | TRBV7-2 | TGTGCCAGCAGCCTCCGGACAGGGGGCAACACCGGGGAGCTGTTTTTT | CASSLRTGGNTGELFF
TRBD1 | TRBJ2-3 | few | TRBV18 | TGTGCCAGCTCACTCCGGGACAGGGAAGATACGCAGTATTTT | CASSLRDREDTQYF
- | TRBJ2-2 | - | TRBV27 | TGTGCCAGCCGTCTCGGACAGAATACCGGGGAGCTGTTTTTT | CASRLGQNTGELFF
- | TRBJ2-3 | - | TRBV19 | TGTGCCAGTAGTGGTCAGGGAAACACAGATACGCAGTATTTT | CASSGQGNTDTQYF
- | TRBJ2-1 | - | TRBV12-3/TRBV12-4 | TGTGCCAGCAGCCCCGGTAATGAGCAGTTCTTC | CASSPGNEQFF
- | TRBJ2-1 | - | TRBV19 | TGTGCCAGTAGTAAGTCTAGCGACAATGAGCAGTTCTTC | CASSKSSDNEQFF
- | TRBJ2-2 | - | TRBV5-1 | TGCGCCAGCAGCTTGGGTAGGAACACCGGGGAGCTGTTTTTT | CASSLGRNTGELFF
- | TRBJ1-2 | few | TRBV6-5 | TGTGCCAGCACCGAAGGACAAGGGGATGGCTACACCTTC | CASTEGQGDGYTF
TRBD2 | TRBJ2-7 | - | TRBV7-9 | TGTGCCAGCAGCTCTAGTGGTCGGGGAGGGGCCACCGAGCAGTACTTC | CASSSSGRGGATEQYF
- | TRBJ1-2 | - | TRBV5-1 | TGCGCCAGCAGCTTGGGGGGACTAAGGACCCTCTATGGCTACACCTTC | CASSLGGLRTLYGYTF
TRBD2 | TRBJ2-1 | - | TRBV28 | TGTGCCAGCGGACTAGCGCCCAATAATGAGCAGTTCTTC | CASGLAPNNEQFF
- | TRBJ2-5 | - | TRBV18 | TGTGCCAGCTCACCTACAGACGTGGGTTGGGAGACCCAGTACTTC | CASSPTDVGWETQYF
TRBD1 | TRBJ1-2 | once | TRBV24-1 | TGTGCCACCAGGGGGCCGTCAGGGGGCATAGAAGGCTACACCTTC | CATRGPSGGIEGYTF
- | TRBJ1-2 | once | TRBV6-5 | TGTGCCAGCAGTCGTCAGGGTGGCGGCTACACCTTC | CASSRQGGGYTF
TRBD2 | TRBJ2-3 | - | TRBV24-1 | TGTGCCACCCGGACTAGCGGCGCAGATACGCAGTATTTT | CATRTSGADTQYF
TRBD1 | TRBJ1-5 | - | TRBV19 | TGTGCCAGTGGGGACAGGGTGAAACAGCCCCAGCATTTT | CASGDRVKQPQHF
- | TRBJ2-3 | few | TRBV29-1 | TGCAGCGCAAACCGGGACTTAAGCACAGATACGCAGTATTTT | CSANRDLSTDTQYF
- | TRBJ1-5 | few | TRBV7-9 | TGTGCCAGCAGCTTACTCAATCAGCCCCAGCATTTT | CASSLLNQPQHF
- | TRBJ1-5 | many | TRBV20-1 | TGCAGTGCTAGTAGGCCGGGAGGCGGTCAGCCCCAGCATTTT | CSASRPGGGQPQHF
- | TRBJ2-5 | - | TRBV7-2 | TGTGCCAGCAGCATCCCCGGACAGATGAGGGGGACCCAGTACTTC | CASSIPGQMRGTQYF
- | TRBJ1-2 | - | TRBV4-1 | TGCGCCAGCAGCCAAGATCGCCGGGGCTACACCTTC | CASSQDRRGYTF
- | TRBJ1-6 | - | TRBV19 | TGTGCCAGTAGTGCTGCCTACGGCTCCTATAATTCACCCCTCCACTTT | CASSAAYGSYNSPLHF
TRBD2 | TRBJ2-7 | - | TRBV28 | TGTGCCAGCAGGAAACTAGCGGGAGATAACGGGCAGTACTTC | CASRKLAGDNGQYF
- | TRBJ1-4 | few | TRBV30 | TGTGCCTGGTTTCGGCCGGGGGAAAAACTGTTTTTT | CAWFRPGEKLFF
- | TRBJ2-1 | many | TRBV11-2 | TGTGCCAGCAGCTTAGGCCAAGCTGGCTACAATGAGCAGTTCTTC | CASSLGQAGYNEQFF
TRBD2 | TRBJ2-3 | - | TRBV10-3 | TGTGCCATCGGAGGCTCTAGCGGGGCCACAGATACGCAGTATTTT | CAIGGSSGATDTQYF
- | TRBJ1-2 | few | TRBV28 | TGTGCCAGCAGTGTCCGTCGGGGTCGGGATGGCTACACCTTC | CASSVRRGRDGYTF
- | TRBJ2-2 | - | TRBV7-2 | TGTGCCAGCAGTCCCCTAGTCGCGGGGGAGCTGTTTTTT | CASSPLVAGELFF
TRBD1 | TRBJ2-1 | - | TRBV18 | TGTGCCAGCTCACCGGGACAGGGGGTCGGTGAGCAGTTCTTC | CASSPGQGVGEQFF
- | TRBJ1-5 | few | TRBV10-3 | TGTGCCATGGGAGACGGTTATAGCAATCAGCCCCAGCATTTT | CAMGDGYSNQPQHF
- | TRBJ2-5 | few | TRBV27 | TGTGCCAGCAGTTTATATACAGCGGGCGACCCAGAGACCCAGTACTTC | CASSLYTAGDPETQYF
- | TRBJ2-7 | once | TRBV6-5 | TGTGCCAGCAGTTCTGAACAGGGAACCGAGCAGTACTTC | CASSSEQGTEQYF
TRBD2 | TRBJ2-5 | - | TRBV5-1 | TGCGCCAGCAGCCCAGCGGGACTAGCGGGAGTTGGTCAGTACTTC | CASSPAGLAGVGQYF
- | TRBJ1-5 | - | TRBV28 | TGTGCCAGCAGAGAAAACAGGGTGCCTCAGCCCCAGCATTTT | CASRENRVPQPQHF
- | TRBJ1-1 | - | TRBV12-3/TRBV12-4 | TGTGCCAGCAGTTTGCGAGGAAACACTGAAGCTTTCTTT | CASSLRGNTEAFF
- | TRBJ2-7 | - | TRBV5-1 | TGCGCCAGCAGCTTGCCGTCCTACGAGCAGTACTTC | CASSLPSYEQYF
TRBD1 | TRBJ1-5 | - | TRBV28 | TGTGCCAGCCCGCCCTGGACAGGGAGCGGAGCTTTTCAGCCCCAGCATTTT | CASPPWTGSGAFQPQHF
TRBD2 | TRBJ2-2 | - | TRBV2 | TGTGCCAGCAGCGGGACTAGCGGGGTGAACACCGGGGAGCTGTTTTTT | CASSGTSGVNTGELFF
TRBD2 | TRBJ2-1 | - | TRBV11-3 | TGTGCCAGCAGCAGAACTAGCGGGAGTGGTCAGTTCTTC | CASSRTSGSGQFF
- | TRBJ2-3 | - | TRBV5-4 | TGTGCCACCCTTAGTGGCACAGATACGCAGTATTTT | CATLSGTDTQYF
TRBD2 | TRBJ2-1 | - | TRBV29-1 | TGCAGCGTTGGGGCTAGCGGGACCGATGAGCAGTTCTTC | CSVGASGTDEQFF
TRBD1 | TRBJ2-2 | - | TRBV4-1 | TGCGCCAGCAGCCCATCCGGGACAGGAGATTCTGGGGAGCTGTTTTTT | CASSPSGTGDSGELFF
TRBD1 | TRBJ2-7 | - | TRBV28 | TGTGCCAGTGGGACAGTGAACTACGAGCAGTACTTC | CASGTVNYEQYF
- | TRBJ2-1 | - | TRBV4-2 | TGTGCCAGCAGCCCCCCTGGCGGGGATGAGCAGTTCTTC | CASSPPGGDEQFF